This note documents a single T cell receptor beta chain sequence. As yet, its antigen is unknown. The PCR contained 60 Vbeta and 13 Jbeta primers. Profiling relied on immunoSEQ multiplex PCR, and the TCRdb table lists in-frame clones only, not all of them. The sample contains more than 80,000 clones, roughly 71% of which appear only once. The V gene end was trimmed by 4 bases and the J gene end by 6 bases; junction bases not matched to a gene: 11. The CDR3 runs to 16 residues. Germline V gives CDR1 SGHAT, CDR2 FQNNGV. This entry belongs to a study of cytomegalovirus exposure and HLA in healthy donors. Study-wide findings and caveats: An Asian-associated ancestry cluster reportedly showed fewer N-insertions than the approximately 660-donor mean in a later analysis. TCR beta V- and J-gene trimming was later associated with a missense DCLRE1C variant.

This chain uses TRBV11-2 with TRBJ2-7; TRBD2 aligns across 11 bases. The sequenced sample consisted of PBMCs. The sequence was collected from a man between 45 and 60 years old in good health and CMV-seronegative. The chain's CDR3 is CASSSTSGSFTSEQYV. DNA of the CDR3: TGTGCCAGCAGCTCAACTAGCGGGAGCTTCACTAGCGAGCAGTACGTC.